The 32 T cell receptor beta chains in this list originate from one sample, sequenced in a study of shared clonotypes between healthy human individuals. The data were produced by immunoSEQ multiplex PCR, yet TCRdb's version contains in-frame clones alone and is incomplete. This table holds over 950,000 clones, about 72% found once. What was sequenced was memory CD4+ T cells from PBMCs. The subset is: CD45RA-negative fraction. The receptors were sampled from a man aged 18 to 29 in good health. Some clones in this sample may be carry-over from other donors' samples.

This clone was picked up a small number of times. This chain connects TRBV5-4 to TRBJ2-3; D remains unclear. This CDR3 is built from 13 residues. V was trimmed by 4 bases and J by 5 bases, leaving 11 bases between them. Germline CDR1 SGHNT, CDR2 YYREEE (reference sequence). CDR3 loop: CASSPYLGDTQYF. The CDR3 nucleotides are TGTGCCAGCAGCCCGTACCTGGGAGATACGCAGTATTTT.

The chain links TRBV5-1 to TRBJ1-2, with 7 bases aligning to TRBD1. Trimming cost V 7 bases and J 4 bases; bases outside gene matches: 16. The CDR3 runs to 16 residues. The germline CDR1 and CDR2 sequences are SGHRS and YFSETQ. DNA for the CDR3: TGCGCCAGCGAAGATGGGCGAGGGGGCCCGATCTATGGCTACACCTTC. Translating gives CASEDGRGGPIYGYTF.

The chain links TRBV2 to TRBJ2-1, with D possibly TRBD2 on 5 matching bases. This CDR3 contains 14 residues. The germline gives CDR1 SNHLY, CDR2 FYNNEI. V was shortened by 6 bases and J by 2 bases, with 11 bases between the two germline ends. The CDR3 here is CASRGVLTYNEQFF. DNA of the CDR3: TGTGCCAGCAGGGGAGTCCTAACCTACAATGAGCAGTTCTTC.

The chain is built from TRBV21-1 and TRBJ1-2. TRBV21-1 is described as a pseudogene. CDR3 length: 16 residues. The chain's CDR3 is CASSKVKGELYHGYTF. CDR3 bases: TGTGCCAGCAGCAAAGTAAAGGGCGAACTCTACCATGGCTACACCTTC.

This rearrangement joins TRBV23-1 to TRBJ1-1; D not resolved. TRBV23-1 belongs to the ORF category, with a function that is uncertain. The V gene lost 9 bases and the J gene lost 11 bases, with 19 bases spanning the gap. CDR3 length equals 12 residues. CDR3 nucleotide sequence: TGCGCCAGAGGACTAAAGGGCCCTGGGGCTTTCTTT. This translates into CARGLKGPGAFF.

This clone was found a few times. The rearrangement joins TRBV11-2 to TRBJ2-2; 8 nucleotides line up with TRBD2. The germline CDR1 and CDR2 sequences are SGHAT and FQNNGV. The CDR3 length is 17 residues. J lost 4 bases, V lost 1 base, and 8 bases had no gene match. The CDR3 here is CASSLGVAGTFTGELFF. CDR3 sequence (DNA): TGTGCCAGCAGCTTAGGGGTAGCGGGAACTTTCACCGGGGAGCTGTTTTTT.

J is TRBJ1-3 and V is TRBV28, with D perhaps matching TRBD1 (6 bases). Germline V lookup: CDR1 MDHEN, CDR2 SYDVKM. V was shortened by 2 bases and J by 8 bases, with 10 bases between the two germline ends. The CDR3 is 13 amino acids. This chain's CDR3 is CASSLRQVYTIYF. In DNA, the CDR3 is TGTGCCAGCAGTTTACGACAGGTGTACACCATATATTTT.

This clone was counted between two and nine times. Other DNA sequences in this specimen translate into the identical CDR3. The chain has TRBV4-1 and TRBJ2-1; D might be TRBD1 (7 bases). The length of the CDR3 is 15 residues. Germline loops: CDR1 MGHRA, CDR2 YSYEKL. Trimming shortened V by 2 bases and J by 1 base, and 9 bases separated the two germline ends. The CDR3 DNA reads TGCGCCAGCAGCCAACCAGGGGGGTCCTACAATGAGCAGTTCTTC. Protein: CASSQPGGSYNEQFF.

The CDR3 DNA reads TGTGCCAGCAGTGGGGCGACTAATGCGGCTACGCAGTATTTT. Translation gives CASSGATNAATQYF. This rearrangement joins TRBV2 to TRBJ2-3, with D perhaps matching TRBD2 (5 bases). V was clipped by 4 bases and J by 8 bases, with 16 bases between them. In germline, CDR1 is SNHLY, CDR2 FYNNEI. The CDR3 consists of 14 residues.

The chain combines TRBV4-2 with TRBJ2-3; 8 bases map to TRBD2. Germline V lookup: CDR1 LGHNA, CDR2 YNFKEQ. V lost 1 base, J lost 3 bases, and 6 bases stayed unmatched. This CDR3 has 16 amino acids. CDR3 loop: CASSQVSGSMTDTQYF. CDR3 nucleotides: TGTGCCAGCAGCCAAGTCAGCGGGAGTATGACAGATACGCAGTATTTT.

The chain carries TRBV7-8 and TRBJ1-5; the D is unclear. Germline CDR1 and CDR2: SGHVS and FQNEAQ. This CDR3 comprises 13 residues. Trimming stripped 5 bases from V and 4 bases from J, with 9 bases between. The CDR3 spells CASSLDLNQPQHF. CDR3 in DNA: TGTGCCAGCAGCCTCGATCTTAATCAGCCCCAGCATTTT.

This clone was observed a few times. The rearrangement uses TRBV6-5 and TRBJ2-5; 9 nucleotides line up with TRBD2. CDR1 is MNHEY, CDR2 SVGAGI, per germline. The CDR3 has 14 residues. V was pared by 5 bases and J by 4 bases, with 5 bases of the junction left unmatched. DNA of the CDR3: TGTGCCAGCAGTCGAGGACTAGCGCGAGAGACCCAGTACTTC. Amino acids: CASSRGLARETQYF.

The chain carries TRBV7-2 and TRBJ2-1, with a possible D match to TRBD2 (6 bases). The CDR3 spans 16 residues. Germline V gene data show CDR1 as SGHTA and CDR2 as FQGNSA. Trimming shortened V by 5 bases and J by 0 bases, and 14 bases separated the two germline ends. DNA for the CDR3: TGTGCCAGCAGCGTATCTAGCGCAGACTCCTACAATGAGCAGTTCTTC. Residues: CASSVSSADSYNEQFF. Full variable domain (rest looked up from reference TRBV7-2 and TRBJ2-1): GAGVSQSPSNKVTEKGKDVELRCDPISGHTALYWYRQSLGQGLEFLIYFQGNSAPDKSGLPSDRFSAERTGGSVSTLTIQRTQQEDSAVYLCASSVSSADSYNEQFFGPGTRLTVL.

The CDR3 protein is CAISESGAVRETQYF. The CDR3 bases are TGTGCCATCAGTGAGTCAGGGGCAGTGAGAGAGACCCAGTACTTC. V is TRBV10-3 and J is TRBJ2-5, with D possibly being TRBD1 (5 bases). Deletions cut 0 bases from V and 4 bases from J, with 12 bases between. The length of the CDR3 is 15 residues. Germline V CDR1 and CDR2: ENHRY, SYGVKD.

Worth noting for this clone: One end of the junction varies from germline; a read error may be responsible. CDR3 sequence reads: CASRLDRSHEQYF. Written as DNA, the CDR3 is TGTGCCAGCAGGTTAGACAGGTCACACGAGCAGTACTTC. The V call is TRBV11-2, the J call TRBJ2-7, with a weak D call TRBD1 (6 bases). The germline V gene encodes CDR1 SGHAT and CDR2 FQNNGV. The length of the CDR3 is 13 residues.

The chain has TRBV5-1 and TRBJ2-1; D is uncertain. In germline, CDR1 is SGHRS, CDR2 YFSETQ. Deletions cut 0 bases from V and 9 bases from J, with 10 bases between. This CDR3 contains 13 residues. The CDR3 sequence: CASSLAGRSEQFF. CDR3 nucleotides: TGCGCCAGCAGCTTGGCTGGACGGAGTGAGCAGTTCTTC.

V and J are TRBV11-2 and TRBJ2-1, with 7 bases matching TRBD2. The CDR3 runs 16 residues. V was pared by 1 base and J by 4 bases, with 7 bases of the junction left unmatched. Germline CDR1 is SGHAT and CDR2 is FQNNGV. The CDR3 bases are TGTGCCAGCAGCTTAGGCTGGCTAGCGGCGTACAATGAGCAGTTCTTC. Translation: CASSLGWLAAYNEQFF.

This sequence joins TRBV7-2 and TRBJ2-7; 10 bases line up with TRBD1. Trimming took 5 bases from V and 1 from J; bases not matched to a gene: 8. The CDR3 covers 16 residues. Per germline, CDR1 SGHTA and CDR2 FQGNSA. CDR3 nucleotides: TGTGCCAGCAGCCAACCGGGACAGGGGTTTTCCTACGAGCAGTACTTC. As protein: CASSQPGQGFSYEQYF.

The J gene is TRBJ2-7, the V gene TRBV29-1, with 8 bases that match TRBD2. With V trimmed by 6 bases and J by 10 bases, 14 bases remained unmatched. The CDR3 contains 13 residues. Germline CDR1 is SQVTM and CDR2 is ANQGSEA. The CDR3 loop is CSVRTGGAEHQYF. CDR3 DNA: TGCAGCGTCCGGACGGGGGGGGCTGAGCATCAGTACTTC.

This clone has only one observation. This sequence joins TRBV5-1 and TRBJ2-5; 13 bases fit TRBD2. The CDR3 spans 16 residues. Germline V lookup: CDR1 SGHRS, CDR2 YFSETQ. V was pared by 5 bases and J by 2 bases, with 6 bases of the junction left unmatched. The CDR3 region is CASRKLAGGPQETQYF. CDR3 sequence (DNA): TGCGCCAGCAGGAAACTAGCGGGAGGGCCGCAAGAGACCCAGTACTTC.

The chain carries TRBV2 and TRBJ1-2, with a tentative D call TRBD1 (5 bases). V was pared by 6 bases and J by 4 bases, with 18 bases between. This CDR3 region has 15 residues. Germline CDR1 and CDR2: SNHLY and FYNNEI. Here the CDR3 reads CASRNQLGDPYGYTF. DNA for the CDR3: TGTGCCAGCAGAAACCAGCTGGGGGATCCCTATGGCTACACCTTC.

This clone was found a few times. V gene TRBV2 combines with J gene TRBJ1-1; 9 nucleotides agree with TRBD1. The CDR3 has 13 residues. V shed 8 bases, J shed 4 bases, and the junction held 5 bases outside the gene matches. Germline CDR1 reads SNHLY; CDR2 reads FYNNEI. In nucleotides, the CDR3 is TGTGCCAGCTCACAGGGGGCAGGCACTGAAGCTTTCTTT. This gives the protein CASSQGAGTEAFF.

The chain couples TRBV4-3 to TRBJ2-5; 8 nucleotides agree with TRBD2. V dropped 1 base and J dropped 2; count of bases not matched to a gene: 6. This CDR3 region has 16 residues. CDR1 and CDR2 from the germline V gene are LGHNA and YSLEER. In DNA form, the CDR3 reads TGCGCCAGCAGCCAAGTGGTGGCTAGCGGGCAAGAGACCCAGTACTTC. This gives the protein CASSQVVASGQETQYF.

There are a few counts of this clone. This sample includes further DNA sequences coding for the same CDR3. J is TRBJ2-3 and V is TRBV5-1, with TRBD2 identical over 7 bases. There are 15 residues in the CDR3. Germline trimming cut 2 bases from V and 0 bases from J; bases unmatched to any gene: 3. Per the germline V gene, CDR1 is SGHRS and CDR2 is YFSETQ. CDR3 bases: TGCGCCAGCAGCTTTTCGGGACTAAGCACAGATACGCAGTATTTT. Translated: CASSFSGLSTDTQYF.

V usage is TRBV7-2 and J usage is TRBJ2-2, with 10 nucleotides matching TRBD2. Unmatched junction bases numbered 7, after V lost 2 bases and J lost 4 bases. This CDR3 is built from 17 residues. The V gene's germline CDR1 is SGHTA and CDR2 FQGNSA. DNA of the CDR3: TGTGCCAGCAGCTTAACCCCGGGACTAGCGACCACCGGGGAGCTGTTTTTT. This sequence encodes CASSLTPGLATTGELFF.

The chain has TRBV7-8 and TRBJ2-1, with no clear D. This CDR3 is built from 15 residues. CDR1 and CDR2 from the germline V gene are SGHVS and FQNEAQ. The germline V and J ends were trimmed by 3 bases and 4 bases, with 13 bases remaining between them. For the CDR3, the DNA is TGTGCCAGCAGCTTTCAGGTGAGAGCTTACAATGAGCAGTTCTTC. Its protein product is CASSFQVRAYNEQFF.

J is TRBJ2-6 and V is TRBV10-3; D is perhaps TRBD2 (5 bases). CDR1 ENHRY and CDR2 SYGVKD come from the germline V gene. CDR3 length: 15 amino acids. V shed 5 bases and J shed 1 base, with 9 bases lying between them. Written as DNA, the CDR3 is TGTGCCATCAGTCCTCCGGGATCTGGGGCCAACGTCCTGACTTTC. As protein: CAISPPGSGANVLTF.

The chain has TRBV5-1 and TRBJ1-2, with a possible D match to TRBD1 (5 bases). The CDR3 is 15 amino acids. V was trimmed by 0 bases and J by 5 bases, leaving 14 bases between them. CDR1 is SGHRS and CDR2 is YFSETQ in the germline V gene. This chain's CDR3 is CASSLAATAVYGYTF. The CDR3 nucleotides are TGCGCCAGCAGCTTGGCCGCGACAGCCGTTTATGGCTACACCTTC.

V is TRBV19 and J is TRBJ2-2; D remains unclear. The V gene's germline CDR1 is LNHDA and CDR2 SQIVND (reference sequence). CDR3 length: 14 residues. V lost 1 base, J lost 8 bases, and 11 bases lay in between. In DNA form, the CDR3 reads TGTGCCAGTAGTATAGGGGTATCTGAAGGGGAGCTGTTTTTT. Translated, it gives CASSIGVSEGELFF.

The chain combines TRBV4-1 with TRBJ2-2; the D gene is possibly TRBD2 (6 bases). CDR3 length: 16 residues. Germline-derived CDR1 and CDR2 are MGHRA and YSYEKL. V was shortened by 4 bases and J by 1 base, with 13 bases between the two germline ends. The CDR3 sequence is CASSPTERVNTGELFF. In DNA form, the CDR3 reads TGCGCCAGCAGCCCTACAGAGCGGGTGAACACCGGGGAGCTGTTTTTT.

This clone has only a few counts. This chain uses TRBV4-1 with TRBJ2-7; a weak D match, TRBD1 (6 bases). Germline V gene data show CDR1 as MGHRA and CDR2 as YSYEKL. The CDR3 runs to 16 residues. The V gene lost 1 base and the J gene lost 3 bases, with 16 bases spanning the gap. CDR3 DNA: TGCGCCAGCAGCCAAGGTGGCAGGGGTCCCCTCTACGAGCAGTACTTC. It translates to CASSQGGRGPLYEQYF.

This sequence joins TRBV7-9 and TRBJ1-5; 7 bases agree with TRBD1. J was trimmed by 3 bases and V by 2 bases; bases with no gene match: 4. The CDR3 totals 15 residues. Germline V gene sequence: CDR1 SEHNR, CDR2 FQNEAQ (reference sequence). CDR3 amino acids: CASSLTTGDNQPQHF. The CDR3 region has the DNA TGTGCCAGCAGCTTAACTACAGGGGACAATCAGCCCCAGCATTTT.